There are a few counts of the clone carrying this T cell receptor (beta chain). With V trimmed by 5 bases and J by 3 bases, 3 bases remained unmatched. The V gene's germline CDR1 is SEHNR and CDR2 FQNEAQ (reference sequence). This CDR3 region has 13 residues. This entry is derived from a study of shared clonotypes between healthy human individuals. Sequenced by immunoSEQ multiplex PCR; TCRdb stores in-frame clones only, minus some. The sample comprises about 2.4 million clones, roughly 93% of which are singletons, and approximately 0.36% rests with the top ten. The origin of this receptor is a young man in good health. Some clones in this sample may be carry-over from other donors' samples. The material sequenced was naive CD4+ T cells from PBMCs. Subset reported: CD45RA+ positively selected. The rearrangement joins TRBV7-9 to TRBJ1-1; 7 bases are shared with TRBD1. The CDR3, as DNA: TGTGCCAGCAGCAGAGGACAGGACACTGAAGCTTTCTTT. Protein product: CASSRGQDTEAFF.